The rows below give T cell receptor beta chains drawn from one sample of a study of cytomegalovirus exposure and HLA in healthy donors. Produced via immunoSEQ multiplex PCR; TCRdb's table is partial and in-frame only. The specimen's table records roughly 62,000 clones. Sequencing was performed on PBMCs. The source of these receptors is a woman aged 18-30 years in good health and CMV-seronegative. Each CDR3 is given with its conserved first and last residue. A D gene is named only where the DNA matches it firmly.

d_call cdr3_length j_call v_call cdr3_nt cdr3_aa
- 12 TRBJ2-7 TRBV19 TGTGCCAGTGGGAGGAGCTCCTACGAGCAGTACTTC CASGRSSYEQYF
- 14 TRBJ2-5 TRBV18 TGTGCCAGCTCACCACGGACTCCCCGGGAGACCCAGTACTTC CASSPRTPRETQYF
- 14 TRBJ1-1 TRBV11-2 TGTGCCAGCAGCGTTGGACATCAGAACACTGAAGCTTTCTTT CASSVGHQNTEAFF
- 14 TRBJ1-1 TRBV5-1 TGCGCCAGCAGCTTGGACAGGAAGAACACTGAAGCTTTCTTT CASSLDRKNTEAFF
TRBD1 15 TRBJ1-1 TRBV6-1 TGTGCCAGCAGTGGACAGGGTTTTTGGGACACTGAAGCTTTCTTT CASSGQGFWDTEAFF
TRBD2 18 TRBJ2-7 TRBV5-1 TGCGCCAGCAGCAGCGCTGGGACTAGCGGGGGGGGGTACTACGAGCAGTACTTC CASSSAGTSGGGYYEQYF
TRBD2 16 TRBJ2-7 TRBV7-4 TGTGCCAGCAGCTTCACTAGCGGGGGGAACCCCTACGAGCAGTACTTC CASSFTSGGNPYEQYF
TRBD1 14 TRBJ2-7 TRBV6-6 TGTGCCAGCAGCTTTGCGGGACAGGGCTACGAGCAGTACTTC CASSFAGQGYEQYF
TRBD2 13 TRBJ2-3 TRBV4-1 TGCGCCAGCGGGGGGGACCCAGGAGATACGCAGTATTTT CASGGDPGDTQYF
TRBD1 17 TRBJ2-5 TRBV19 TGTGCCAGTAGTACATCCGGGGACAGGTCTCCGAGAGAGACCCAGTACTTC CASSTSGDRSPRETQYF
- 11 TRBJ1-1 TRBV5-6 TGTGCCAGCAGCGGGCGTGAGGGAGCTTTCTTT CASSGREGAFF
- 15 TRBJ1-3 TRBV27 TGTGCCAGCAGTTTAACTGGAGTCTCTGGAAACACCATATATTTT CASSLTGVSGNTIYF
- 14 TRBJ2-5 TRBV5-1 TGCGCCAGCAGCTTGCGGCAGGGGTGGGAGACCCAGTACTTC CASSLRQGWETQYF
- 16 TRBJ2-7 TRBV4-1 TGCGCCAGCAGCCAAGATTCGGGGGGCAGGGCCTACGAGCAGTACTTC CASSQDSGGRAYEQYF
TRBD1 16 TRBJ2-2 TRBV7-9 TGTGCCAGCAGCTCCTCGGGGACAGGGAACACCGGGGAGCTGTTTTTT CASSSSGTGNTGELFF
- 10 TRBJ2-1 TRBV28 TGTGCCAGCAGCTCGGGGGAGCAGTTCTTC CASSSGEQFF
TRBD1 16 TRBJ1-1 TRBV4-1 TGCGCCAGCAGCCAAGTCGGGAGGGGGCTTAACACTGAAGCTTTCTTT CASSQVGRGLNTEAFF